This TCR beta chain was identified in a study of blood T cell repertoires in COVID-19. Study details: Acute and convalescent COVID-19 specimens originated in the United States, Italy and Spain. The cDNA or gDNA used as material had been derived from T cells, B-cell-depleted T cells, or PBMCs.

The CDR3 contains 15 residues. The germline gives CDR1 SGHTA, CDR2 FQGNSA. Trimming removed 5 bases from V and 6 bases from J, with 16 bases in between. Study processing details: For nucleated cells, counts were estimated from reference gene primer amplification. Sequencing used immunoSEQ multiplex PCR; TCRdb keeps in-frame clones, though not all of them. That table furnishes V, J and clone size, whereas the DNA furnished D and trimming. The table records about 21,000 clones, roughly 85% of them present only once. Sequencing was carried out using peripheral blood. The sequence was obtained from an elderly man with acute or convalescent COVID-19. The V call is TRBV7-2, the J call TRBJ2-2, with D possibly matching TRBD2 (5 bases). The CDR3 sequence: CASSPGVYGAGELFF. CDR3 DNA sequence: TGTGCCAGCAGCCCAGGAGTCTACGGGGCCGGGGAGCTGTTTTTT.